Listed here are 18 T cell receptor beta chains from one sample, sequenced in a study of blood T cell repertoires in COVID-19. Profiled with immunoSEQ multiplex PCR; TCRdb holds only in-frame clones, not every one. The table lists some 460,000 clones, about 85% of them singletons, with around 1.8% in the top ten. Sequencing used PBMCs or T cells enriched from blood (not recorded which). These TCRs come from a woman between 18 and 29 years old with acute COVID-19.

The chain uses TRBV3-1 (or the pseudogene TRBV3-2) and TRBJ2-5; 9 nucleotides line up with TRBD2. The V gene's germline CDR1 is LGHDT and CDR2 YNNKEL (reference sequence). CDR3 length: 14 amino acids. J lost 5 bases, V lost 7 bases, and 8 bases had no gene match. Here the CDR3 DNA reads TGTGCCAGCATCTTAGCGGGGGAGGGGGAGACCCAGTACTTC. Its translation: CASILAGEGETQYF.

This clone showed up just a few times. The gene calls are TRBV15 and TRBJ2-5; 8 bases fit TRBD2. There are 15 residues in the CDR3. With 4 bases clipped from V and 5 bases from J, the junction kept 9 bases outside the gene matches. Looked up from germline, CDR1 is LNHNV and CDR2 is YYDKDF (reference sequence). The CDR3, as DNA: TGTGCCACCAGCATGGACGGGAGGGAATATGAGACCCAGTACTTC. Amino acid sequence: CATSMDGREYETQYF.

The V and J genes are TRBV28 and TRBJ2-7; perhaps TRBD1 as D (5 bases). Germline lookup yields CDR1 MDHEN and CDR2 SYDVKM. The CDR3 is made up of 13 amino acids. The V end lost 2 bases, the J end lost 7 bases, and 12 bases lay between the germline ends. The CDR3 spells CASSLVQSGEQYF. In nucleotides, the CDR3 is TGTGCCAGCAGTTTAGTACAATCAGGGGAGCAGTACTTC.

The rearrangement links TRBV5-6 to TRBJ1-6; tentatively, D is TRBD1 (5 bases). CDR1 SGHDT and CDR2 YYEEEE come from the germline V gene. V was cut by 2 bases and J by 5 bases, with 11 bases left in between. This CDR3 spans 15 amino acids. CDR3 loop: CASSLRGPNNSPLHF. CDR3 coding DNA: TGTGCCAGCAGCTTAAGGGGCCCTAATAATTCACCCCTCCACTTT.

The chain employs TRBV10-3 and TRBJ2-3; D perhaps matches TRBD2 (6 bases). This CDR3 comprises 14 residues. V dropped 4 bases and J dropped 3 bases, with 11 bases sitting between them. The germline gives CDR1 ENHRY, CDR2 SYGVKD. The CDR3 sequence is CAISVEGGTDTQYF. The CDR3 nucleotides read TGTGCCATCAGTGTGGAGGGTGGTACAGATACGCAGTATTTT.

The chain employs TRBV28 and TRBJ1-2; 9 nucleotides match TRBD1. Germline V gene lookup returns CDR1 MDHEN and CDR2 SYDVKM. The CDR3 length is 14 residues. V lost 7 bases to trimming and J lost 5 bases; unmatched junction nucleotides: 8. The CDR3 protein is CASTPTGGLYGYTF. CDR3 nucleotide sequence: TGTGCCAGCACCCCGACAGGGGGTCTGTATGGCTACACCTTC.

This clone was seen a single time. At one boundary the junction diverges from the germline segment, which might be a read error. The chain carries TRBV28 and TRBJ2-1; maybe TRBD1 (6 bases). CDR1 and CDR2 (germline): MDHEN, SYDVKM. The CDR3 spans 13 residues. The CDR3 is CASSFLSRDKPLF. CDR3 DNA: TGTGCCAGCAGTTTTCTATCCCGGGACAAGCCGCTCTTC. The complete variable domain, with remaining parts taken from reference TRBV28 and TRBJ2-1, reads DVKVTQSSRYLVKRTGEKVFLECVQDMDHENMFWYRQDPGLGLRLIYFSYDVKMKEKGDIPEGYSVSREKKERFSLILESASTNQTSMYLCASSFLSRDKPLFGPGTRLTVL.

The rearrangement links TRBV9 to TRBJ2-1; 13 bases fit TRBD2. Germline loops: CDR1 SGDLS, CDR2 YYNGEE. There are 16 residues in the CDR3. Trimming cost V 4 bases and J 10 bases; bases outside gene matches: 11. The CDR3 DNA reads TGTGCCAGCAGCACCGGACTAGCGGGAGTTCACCTCGAGCAGTTCTTC. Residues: CASSTGLAGVHLEQFF.

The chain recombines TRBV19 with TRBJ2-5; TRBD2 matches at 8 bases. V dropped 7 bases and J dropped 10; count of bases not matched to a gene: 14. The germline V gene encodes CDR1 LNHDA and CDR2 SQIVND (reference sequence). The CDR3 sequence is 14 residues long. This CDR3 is CASMGRAGDRGQYF. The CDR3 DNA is TGTGCCAGTATGGGTAGAGCGGGGGATCGCGGCCAGTACTTC.

For the CDR3, the DNA is TGTGCCAGCTCGGACAGGGGTGGGGAAAAACTGTTTTTT. Residues: CASSDRGGEKLFF. The rearrangement joins TRBV18 to TRBJ1-4, with 9 bases matching TRBD1. J gave up 8 bases and V 6 bases, and 4 bases lay outside the gene matches. Germline assignment: CDR1 KGHSH and CDR2 LQKENI. This CDR3 is 13 amino acids long.

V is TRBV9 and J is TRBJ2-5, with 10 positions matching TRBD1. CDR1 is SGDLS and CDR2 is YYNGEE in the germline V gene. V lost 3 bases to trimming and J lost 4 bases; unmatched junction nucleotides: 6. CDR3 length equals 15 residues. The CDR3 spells CASSETGGRAETQYF. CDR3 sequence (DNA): TGTGCCAGCAGCGAGACAGGGGGCAGGGCAGAGACCCAGTACTTC.

CDR3 nucleotide sequence: TGTGCCAGCAGCCAAGATTGGACAGGGACCTTAGGCTACACCTTC. Its translation is CASSQDWTGTLGYTF. This chain links TRBV14 with TRBJ1-2, with 8 bases identical to TRBD1. Germline V gene sequence: CDR1 SGHDN, CDR2 FVKESK. The CDR3 has 15 residues. V shed 0 bases, J shed 8 bases, and the junction held 8 bases outside the gene matches.

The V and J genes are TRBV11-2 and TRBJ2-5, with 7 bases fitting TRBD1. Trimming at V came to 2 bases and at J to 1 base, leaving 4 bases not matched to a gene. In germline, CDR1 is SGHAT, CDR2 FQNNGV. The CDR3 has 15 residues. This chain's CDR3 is CASSLQGQIQETQYF. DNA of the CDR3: TGTGCCAGCAGCTTACAGGGACAGATCCAAGAGACCCAGTACTTC.

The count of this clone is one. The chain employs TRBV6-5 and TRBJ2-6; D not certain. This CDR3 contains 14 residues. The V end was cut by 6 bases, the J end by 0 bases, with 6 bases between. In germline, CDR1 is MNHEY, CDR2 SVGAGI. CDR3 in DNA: TGTGCCAGCAGGGTAGACTCTGGGGCCAACGTCCTGACTTTC. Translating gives CASRVDSGANVLTF.

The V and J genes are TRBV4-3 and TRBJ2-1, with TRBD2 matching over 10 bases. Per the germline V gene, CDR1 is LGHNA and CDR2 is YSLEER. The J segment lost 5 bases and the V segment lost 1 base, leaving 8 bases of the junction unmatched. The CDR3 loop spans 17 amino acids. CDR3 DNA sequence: TGCGCCAGCAGCCAAGGTCTGTGGACTAGCGGCAACAATGAGCAGTTCTTC. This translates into CASSQGLWTSGNNEQFF.

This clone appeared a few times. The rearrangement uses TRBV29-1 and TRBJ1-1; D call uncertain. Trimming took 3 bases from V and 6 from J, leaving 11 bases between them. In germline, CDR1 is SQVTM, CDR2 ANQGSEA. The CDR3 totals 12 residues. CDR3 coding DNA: TGCAGCGTTGATCGGGATGGCCCTGAAGCTTTCTTT. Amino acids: CSVDRDGPEAFF. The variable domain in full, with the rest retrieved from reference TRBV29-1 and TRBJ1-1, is SAVISQKPSRDICQRGTSLTIQCQVDSQVTMMFWYRQQPGQSLTLIATANQGSEATYESGFVIDKFPISRPNLTFSTLTVSNMSPEDSSIYLCSVDRDGPEAFFGQGTRLTVV.

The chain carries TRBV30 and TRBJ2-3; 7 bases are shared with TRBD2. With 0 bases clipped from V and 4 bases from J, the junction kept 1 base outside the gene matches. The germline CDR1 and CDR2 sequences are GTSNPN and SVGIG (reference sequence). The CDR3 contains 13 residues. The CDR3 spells CAWSVGGADTQYF. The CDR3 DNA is TGTGCCTGGAGTGTGGGAGGGGCAGATACGCAGTATTTT.

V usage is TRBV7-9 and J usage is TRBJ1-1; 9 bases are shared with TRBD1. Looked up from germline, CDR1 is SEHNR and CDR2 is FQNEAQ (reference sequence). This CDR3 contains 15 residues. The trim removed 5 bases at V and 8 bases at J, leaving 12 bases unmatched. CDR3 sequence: CASSRTGALSFEAFF. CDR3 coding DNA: TGTGCCAGCAGCCGGACAGGGGCCCTTTCCTTCGAAGCTTTCTTT.